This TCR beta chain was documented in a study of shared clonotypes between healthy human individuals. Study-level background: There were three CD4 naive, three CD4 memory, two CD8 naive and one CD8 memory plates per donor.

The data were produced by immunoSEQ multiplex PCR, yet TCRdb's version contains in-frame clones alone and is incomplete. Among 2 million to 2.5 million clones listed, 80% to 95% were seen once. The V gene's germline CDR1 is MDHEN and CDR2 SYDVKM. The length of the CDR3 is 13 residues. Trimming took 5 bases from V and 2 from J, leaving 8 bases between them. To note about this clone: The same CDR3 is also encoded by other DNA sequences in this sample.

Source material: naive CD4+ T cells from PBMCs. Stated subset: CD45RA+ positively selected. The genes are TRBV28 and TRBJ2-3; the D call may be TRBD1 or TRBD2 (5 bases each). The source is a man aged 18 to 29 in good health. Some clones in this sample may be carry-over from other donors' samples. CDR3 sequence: CASSGTPTDTQYF. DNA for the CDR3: TGTGCCAGCAGTGGGACCCCCACAGATACGCAGTATTTT.